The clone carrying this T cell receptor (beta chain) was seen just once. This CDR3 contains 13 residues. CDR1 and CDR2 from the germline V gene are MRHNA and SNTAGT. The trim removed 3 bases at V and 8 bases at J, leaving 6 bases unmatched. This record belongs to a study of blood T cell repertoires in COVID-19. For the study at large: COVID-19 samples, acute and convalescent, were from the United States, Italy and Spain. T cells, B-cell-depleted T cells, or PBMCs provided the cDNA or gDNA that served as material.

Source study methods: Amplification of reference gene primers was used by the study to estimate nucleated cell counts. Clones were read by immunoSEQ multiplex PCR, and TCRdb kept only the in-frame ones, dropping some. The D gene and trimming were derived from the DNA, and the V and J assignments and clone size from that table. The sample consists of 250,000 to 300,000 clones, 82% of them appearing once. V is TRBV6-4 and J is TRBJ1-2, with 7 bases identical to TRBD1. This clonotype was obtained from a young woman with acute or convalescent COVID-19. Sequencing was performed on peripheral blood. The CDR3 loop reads CASSEQQGSGYTF. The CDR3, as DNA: TGTGCCAGCAGTGAGCAACAGGGGAGCGGCTACACCTTC.